Presented here are 14 T cell receptor beta chains from one specimen sequenced in a study of cytomegalovirus exposure and HLA in healthy donors. Sequenced by immunoSEQ multiplex PCR; TCRdb stores in-frame clones only, minus some. The sample contains 300,000 to 450,000 clones, about nine tenths of which appear only once. The sample consisted of PBMCs. These receptor sequences come from a woman aged 18-35 years in good health and CMV-seronegative.

This clone was detected only once. The J gene is TRBJ1-2, the V gene TRBV18; 11 nucleotides align to TRBD1. The germline V gene encodes CDR1 KGHSH and CDR2 LQKENI. V lost 3 bases, J lost 5 bases, and 5 bases stayed unmatched. This CDR3 region has 15 residues. CDR3 DNA: TGTGCCAGCTCACCTGGACAGGGGGCAGGGTATGGCTACACCTTC. Translated, it gives CASSPGQGAGYGYTF. Combining the CDR3 with reference TRBV18 and TRBJ1-2 gives the whole variable domain NAGVMQNPRHLVRRRGQEARLRCSPMKGHSHVYWYRQLPEEGLKFMVYLQKENIIDESGMPKERFSAEFPKEGPSILRIQQVVRGDSAAYFCASSPGQGAGYGYTFGSGTRLTVV.

The V gene is TRBV6-5, the J gene TRBJ2-2; D is uncertain. CDR3 length: 13 amino acids. Per germline, CDR1 MNHEY and CDR2 SVGAGI. Trimming stripped 11 bases from V and 6 bases from J, with 16 bases between. CDR3 sequence (DNA): TGTGCCGCGTCATACTCCGAGCCCGGGGAGCTGTTTTTT. Amino acid sequence: CAASYSEPGELFF.

V usage is TRBV6-5 and J usage is TRBJ2-7; D not resolved. The V end was cut by 8 bases, the J end by 3 bases, with 8 bases between. This CDR3 has 11 residues. Germline CDR1 is MNHEY and CDR2 is SVGAGI. CDR3: CASGFLYEQYF. The CDR3 DNA follows: TGTGCCAGCGGTTTTCTCTACGAGCAGTACTTC.

This chain connects TRBV27 to TRBJ2-1, with TRBD2 identical over 13 bases. The CDR3 consists of 14 residues. With V trimmed by 4 bases and J by 10 bases, 4 bases remained unmatched. Germline-derived CDR1 and CDR2 are MNHEY and SMNVEV (reference sequence). The CDR3 loop is CASSSGTSGTEQFF. The CDR3 bases are TGTGCCAGCAGTTCCGGGACTAGCGGGACCGAGCAGTTCTTC.

DNA for the CDR3: TGCGCCAGCAGCTTGCTAGCGGGGTACAATGAGCAGTTCTTC. Its protein product is CASSLLAGYNEQFF. The chain couples TRBV5-1 to TRBJ2-1, with 9 bases aligning to TRBD2. V lost 1 base and J lost 4; bases outside the gene matches: 0. The CDR3 sequence is 14 residues long. The V gene's germline CDR1 is SGHRS and CDR2 YFSETQ.

This clone was seen just once. The chain links TRBV4-1 to TRBJ1-1; 12 bases are a match to TRBD1. Trimming cost V 4 bases and J 7 bases; bases outside gene matches: 16. The CDR3 is made up of 18 amino acids. Germline CDR1 is MGHRA and CDR2 is YSYEKL. The CDR3 loop is CASSPTATGQGARGEAFF. CDR3 sequence (DNA): TGCGCCAGCAGCCCTACCGCCACGGGACAGGGGGCGCGCGGTGAAGCTTTCTTT.

The rearrangement links TRBV27 to TRBJ2-2, with TRBD2 matching over 8 bases. The CDR3 has 17 residues. CDR1 is MNHEY and CDR2 is SMNVEV in the germline V gene (reference sequence). V was pared by 5 bases and J by 0 bases, with 8 bases of the junction left unmatched. The CDR3, as DNA: TGTGCCAGCAGTCAGCGGGGGCGATTATCGAACACCGGGGAGCTGTTTTTT. It yields the protein CASSQRGRLSNTGELFF.

Only a few counts were recorded for this clone. At one of its ends the junction is not consistent with the germline gene, which may arise from a read error. The chain couples TRBV2 to TRBJ2-7, with TRBD2 as a possible D gene (6 bases). CDR3 length equals 11 residues. Germline V gene data show CDR1 as SNHLY and CDR2 as FYNNEI. The CDR3 region has the DNA TGTGCCAGCGGGGGAGGAGTCCTAGAGGGCTTC. Translated, it gives CASGGGVLEGF.

The rearrangement joins TRBV4-1 to TRBJ2-7; a weak D match, TRBD1 (5 bases). V lost 0 bases and J lost 1, with 10 bases in between. Germline values: CDR1 MGHRA, CDR2 YSYEKL. The CDR3 consists of 15 residues. CDR3 loop: CASSQDDGHSYEQYF. CDR3 sequence (DNA): TGCGCCAGCAGCCAAGATGACGGACATTCCTACGAGCAGTACTTC.

The chain has TRBV13 and TRBJ2-1, with 14 bases identical to TRBD2. The CDR3 loop spans 17 amino acids. Trimming took 4 bases from V and 10 from J; bases not matched to a gene: 12. Germline values: CDR1 PRHDT, CDR2 FYEKMQ (reference sequence). The CDR3: CASSSDLGTSGSLEQFF. The CDR3 DNA reads as TGTGCCAGCAGCTCGGACCTTGGGACTAGCGGGAGCTTAGAGCAGTTCTTC.

V gene TRBV6-6 combines with J gene TRBJ1-2; possible D gene TRBD1, 5 bases. V was shortened by 11 bases and J by 8 bases, with 18 bases between the two germline ends. Per germline, CDR1 MNHNY and CDR2 SVGAGI (reference sequence). CDR3 length equals 12 residues. The CDR3 coding sequence is TGTGCCGGATACTCAGGGTATTTCGGCTACACCTTC. Encoded protein: CAGYSGYFGYTF.

The chain combines TRBV9 with TRBJ2-1; D is possibly TRBD2 (6 bases). There are 15 residues in the CDR3. Germline V gene data show CDR1 as SGDLS and CDR2 as YYNGEE. The ends were cut back, 1 base at V and 4 bases at J, with 12 bases in the middle. For the CDR3, the DNA is TGTGCCAGCAGCGTACCCCAAGCGGGTTACAATGAGCAGTTCTTC. Its translation: CASSVPQAGYNEQFF.

The rearrangement links TRBV5-6 to TRBJ2-1, with D possibly TRBD1 on 5 matching bases. The CDR3 consists of 16 residues. The ends were cut back, 0 bases at V and 0 bases at J, with 10 bases in the middle. Germline values: CDR1 SGHDT, CDR2 YYEEEE. CDR3 in amino acids: CASSLARANSYNEQFF. As DNA, the CDR3 is TGTGCCAGCAGCTTGGCCAGGGCGAACTCCTACAATGAGCAGTTCTTC.

The chain combines TRBV5-1 with TRBJ2-7, with TRBD2 matching 11 bases. Germline-derived CDR1 and CDR2 are SGHRS and YFSETQ. The CDR3 totals 17 residues. V trimming: 1 base; J trimming: 2 bases; junction bases outside the gene matches: 8. DNA for the CDR3: TGCGCCAGCAGCTTGAATCCTATACTAGCGGGAGCCTACGAGCAGTACTTC. Translation: CASSLNPILAGAYEQYF.